This passage covers 28 T cell receptor beta chains from one sample sequenced in a study of T cell responses to AZD1222 COVID-19 vaccine. Repertoires were generated with immunoSEQ multiplex PCR, while TCRdb's copy carries only in-frame clones and drops some. Of 130,000 or so clones in the sample, 91% were seen once. Source: peripheral blood, taken 28 days after the second AZD1222 dose. These receptors originate from an adult who received the AZD1222 COVID-19 vaccine.

The genes are TRBV7-9 and TRBJ1-5; unclear D gene. The CDR3 has 15 residues. V lost 5 bases and J 2 bases, leaving 13 bases between the germline ends. Per germline, CDR1 SEHNR and CDR2 FQNEAQ (reference sequence). Here the CDR3 reads CASSRSGEGNQPQHF. CDR3 sequence (DNA): TGTGCCAGCAGCCGTTCCGGGGAAGGCAATCAGCCCCAGCATTTT. Using reference TRBV7-9 and TRBJ1-5 for the parts outside the CDR3, the full variable domain is DTGVSQNPRHKITKRGQNVTFRCDPISEHNRLYWYRQTLGQGPEFLTYFQNEAQLEKSRLLSDRFSAERPKGSFSTLEIQRTEQGDSAMYLCASSRSGEGNQPQHFGDGTRLSIL.

The rearrangement joins TRBV7-2 to TRBJ1-6; D unclear. The V end lost 1 base, the J end lost 5 bases, and 6 bases lay between the germline ends. The CDR3 totals 14 residues. Germline CDR1 is SGHTA and CDR2 is FQGNSA. CDR3 sequence reads: CASSLVYHNSPLHF. CDR3 nucleotides: TGTGCCAGCAGCTTAGTCTACCATAATTCACCCCTCCACTTT.

The genes are TRBV14 and TRBJ1-1; no clear D gene. Germline CDR1 reads SGHDN; CDR2 reads FVKESK. The CDR3 is 14 amino acids. With 0 bases removed from V and 1 base from J, the gap between germline ends came to 6 bases. CDR3 in DNA: TGTGCCAGCAGCCAAGAAGGGTGGAACACTGAAGCTTTCTTT. Its protein product is CASSQEGWNTEAFF.

The chain carries TRBV7-9 and TRBJ1-5; TRBD1 matches 9 bases. CDR1 and CDR2 from the germline V gene are SEHNR and FQNEAQ (reference sequence). CDR3 length: 14 residues. V gave up 6 bases and J gave up 2 bases; unmatched junction bases: 2. The DNA for the CDR3 is TGTGCCAGCAGTAGACAGGGGGGCAATCAGCCCCAGCATTTT. It encodes CASSRQGGNQPQHF.

The chain links TRBV6-5 to TRBJ2-1, with TRBD2 matching over 12 bases. Germline lookup yields CDR1 MNHEY and CDR2 SVGAGI. J gave up 4 bases and V 8 bases, and 6 bases lay outside the gene matches. The CDR3 has 15 amino acids. The CDR3 DNA sequence: TGTGCCAGCGAGCCTGGACTAGCGGGATACAATGAGCAGTTCTTC. Encoded protein: CASEPGLAGYNEQFF.

This chain links TRBV6-2 or TRBV6-3 with TRBJ1-2; maybe TRBD1 (6 bases). From germline, CDR1 is MNHEY and CDR2 SVGEGT. V was cut by 2 bases and J by 4 bases, with 14 bases left in between. The CDR3 is 15 amino acids. The CDR3 loop reads CASSYTVGGSYGYTF. The DNA for the CDR3 is TGTGCCAGCAGTTACACCGTCGGGGGCTCCTATGGCTACACCTTC.

The chain uses TRBV20-1 and TRBJ2-1; 7 nucleotides align to TRBD2. CDR3 size: 15 residues. Germline loops: CDR1 DFQATT, CDR2 SNEGSKA (reference sequence). Unmatched junction bases numbered 6, after V lost 3 bases and J lost 1 base. CDR3 amino acids: CSASLWGGSYNEQFF. CDR3 in DNA: TGCAGTGCTAGTCTTTGGGGAGGGTCCTACAATGAGCAGTTCTTC.

This sequence joins TRBV21-1 and TRBJ1-1. TRBV21-1 is annotated as a pseudogene. The CDR3 extends over 13 amino acids. As DNA, the CDR3 is TGTGCCAGCAGCAAAGCAGGCCCAGATGAAGCTTTCTTT. It codes for CASSKAGPDEAFF.

The chain uses TRBV12-5 and TRBJ2-2; TRBD1 agrees at 8 bases. Germline-derived CDR1 and CDR2 are LGHNT and FRNRAP. There are 18 residues in the CDR3. V lost 3 bases, J lost 0 bases, and 9 bases stayed unmatched. The CDR3 region has the DNA TGTGCTAGTGGTTTTGCCCCTAAACAGGGGGCGAACACCGGGGAGCTGTTTTTT. Its translation: CASGFAPKQGANTGELFF.

V and J are TRBV4-1 and TRBJ2-7, with 9 bases matching TRBD1. Germline loops: CDR1 MGHRA, CDR2 YSYEKL. The CDR3 sequence is 18 residues long. V trimming: 6 bases; J trimming: 1 base; junction bases outside the gene matches: 16. Here the CDR3 DNA reads TGCGCCAGCAGGCAAAGCCCTGGGGGAGGACAGGGGTCCTACGAGCAGTACTTC. As protein: CASRQSPGGGQGSYEQYF.

The chain couples TRBV19 to TRBJ2-1; 10 bases agree with TRBD1. CDR1 is LNHDA and CDR2 is SQIVND in the germline V gene (reference sequence). CDR3 length: 14 residues. V gave up 10 bases and J gave up 0 bases; unmatched junction bases: 3. CDR3 sequence: CATRTGGSYNEQFF. For the CDR3, the DNA is TGTGCCACCAGGACAGGGGGCTCCTACAATGAGCAGTTCTTC.

This chain joins TRBV3-1 (or the pseudogene TRBV3-2) and TRBJ2-7, with D tentatively TRBD1 or TRBD2 (5 bases each). The V gene's germline CDR1 is LGHDT and CDR2 YNNKEL (reference sequence). Trimming left V 1 base short and J 0 bases short, with 7 bases between. This CDR3 contains 14 residues. CDR3 DNA: TGTGCCAGCAGCCAAGGTGGGGGCTCCTACGAGCAGTACTTC. This codes for CASSQGGGSYEQYF.

V and J are TRBV2 and TRBJ2-3; D remains ambiguous. The CDR3 is 12 residues long. With 4 bases removed from V and 0 bases from J, the gap between germline ends came to 2 bases. Germline CDR1 reads SNHLY; CDR2 reads FYNNEI. In DNA form, the CDR3 reads TGTGCCAGCAGTGTAAGCACAGATACGCAGTATTTT. Translation gives CASSVSTDTQYF.

The J gene is TRBJ2-2, the V gene TRBV2; D not resolved. Per germline, CDR1 SNHLY and CDR2 FYNNEI. Trimming cost V 2 bases and J 0 bases, with 7 bases left between them. The CDR3 spans 15 residues. The chain's CDR3 is CASSERAANTGELFF. The CDR3 DNA follows: TGTGCCAGCAGTGAACGGGCGGCGAACACCGGGGAGCTGTTTTTT. Based on the CDR3 plus reference TRBV2 and TRBJ2-2, the full variable domain is EPEVTQTPSHQVTQMGQEVILRCVPISNHLYFYWYRQILGQKVEFLVSFYNNEISEKSEIFDDQFSVERPDGSNFTLKIRSTKLEDSAMYFCASSERAANTGELFFGEGSRLTVL.

This sequence joins TRBV19 and TRBJ1-1, with 7 bases fitting TRBD1. Unmatched junction bases numbered 16, after V lost 7 bases and J lost 5 bases. The CDR3 has 16 amino acids. From germline, CDR1 is LNHDA and CDR2 SQIVND (reference sequence). DNA for the CDR3: TGTGCCAGTACCCCCCAGGGGGGATCAGGAGGGACTGAAGCTTTCTTT. It codes for CASTPQGGSGGTEAFF.

The chain is built from TRBV27 and TRBJ2-2; TRBD2 is a possible D gene (6 bases). CDR1 is MNHEY, CDR2 SMNVEV, per germline (reference sequence). The V gene lost 7 bases and the J gene lost 6 bases, with 24 bases spanning the gap. The CDR3 is 17 amino acids. The CDR3 loop is CASTSISGGYSAGELFF. CDR3 coding DNA: TGTGCCAGCACTTCCATATCCGGGGGATATTCAGCCGGGGAGCTGTTTTTT.

This chain joins TRBV2 and TRBJ1-4, with a possible D match to TRBD1 (5 bases). Germline loops: CDR1 SNHLY, CDR2 FYNNEI. Trimming took off 4 bases at V and 7 bases at J, with 13 bases between the two ends. The CDR3 runs 14 residues. This CDR3 is CASSALGTGEKLFF. The CDR3 bases are TGTGCCAGCAGTGCCCTCGGGACGGGTGAAAAACTGTTTTTT. The variable domain in full, with the rest retrieved from reference TRBV2 and TRBJ1-4, is EPEVTQTPSHQVTQMGQEVILRCVPISNHLYFYWYRQILGQKVEFLVSFYNNEISEKSEIFDDQFSVERPDGSNFTLKIRSTKLEDSAMYFCASSALGTGEKLFFGSGTQLSVL.

The chain carries TRBV6-5 and TRBJ1-1; D not resolved. CDR3 length: 13 residues. V was shortened by 4 bases and J by 1 base, with 7 bases between the two germline ends. CDR1 and CDR2 from the germline V gene are MNHEY and SVGAGI. For the CDR3, the DNA is TGTGCCAGCAGTTCCCCCCGGAACACTGAAGCTTTCTTT. Protein: CASSSPRNTEAFF.

The chain carries TRBV9 and TRBJ1-2; D possibly corresponds to TRBD1 (6 bases). The CDR3 covers 13 residues. Germline values: CDR1 SGDLS, CDR2 YYNGEE. Trimming cost V 6 bases and J 1 base, with 10 bases left between them. The CDR3 region is CASTQQGNYGYTF. DNA for the CDR3: TGTGCCAGCACCCAACAGGGTAACTATGGCTACACCTTC.

Of note for this clone: The sample contains more than one DNA sequence encoding this CDR3. The chain uses TRBV11-3 and TRBJ1-1, with D perhaps TRBD1 (6 bases). CDR3 length: 13 residues. The V end was cut by 3 bases, the J end by 2 bases, with 7 bases between. Germline V gene data show CDR1 as SGHNT and CDR2 as YENEEA. The DNA of the CDR3 is TGTGCCAGCAGCTTGGGACAAAACACTGAAGCTTTCTTT. Its protein is CASSLGQNTEAFF.

This chain links TRBV27 with TRBJ1-1; TRBD1 might be the D (6 bases). The V gene lost 2 bases and the J gene lost 10 bases, with 14 bases spanning the gap. The germline gives CDR1 MNHEY, CDR2 SMNVEV (reference sequence). CDR3 size: 13 residues. CDR3 sequence: CASSLNRQGRAFF. CDR3 DNA: TGTGCCAGCAGTTTAAATCGGCAGGGGCGAGCTTTCTTT.

The CDR3 DNA follows: TGTGCCATCAGTGAAGCGGTGAATCAGCCCCAGCATTTT. Its translation: CAISEAVNQPQHF. The rearrangement uses TRBV10-3 and TRBJ1-5; D is uncertain. The germline gives CDR1 ENHRY, CDR2 SYGVKD. The CDR3 sequence is 13 residues long. V lost 3 bases and J 4 bases, leaving 7 bases between the germline ends.

The V gene is TRBV12-3 or TRBV12-4, the J gene TRBJ1-5, with 7 bases identical to TRBD1. There are 12 residues in the CDR3. After removal of 6 bases from V and 7 bases from J, the junction contained 3 bases not matched to a gene. The DNA of the CDR3 is TGTGCCAGCAGCCAACAGGGGCAGCCCCAGCATTTT. Translation gives CASSQQGQPQHF.

This chain joins TRBV3-1 (or the pseudogene TRBV3-2) and TRBJ1-2; no clear D gene. Per the germline V gene, CDR1 is LGHDT and CDR2 is YNNKEL (reference sequence). Trimming cost V 0 bases and J 4 bases, with 6 bases left between them. CDR3 size: 13 residues. CDR3 loop: CASSQDGSYGYTF. Written as DNA, the CDR3 is TGTGCCAGCAGCCAAGACGGAAGCTATGGCTACACCTTC.

The chain uses TRBV3-1 (or the pseudogene TRBV3-2) and TRBJ2-6; D might be TRBD1 (6 bases). Germline loops: CDR1 LGHDT, CDR2 YNNKEL (reference sequence). The CDR3 spans 13 residues. V gave up 8 bases and J gave up 5 bases, with 10 bases separating them. The CDR3: CASGGAWANVLTF. For the CDR3, the DNA is TGTGCCAGCGGGGGCGCGTGGGCCAACGTCCTGACTTTC.

The J gene is TRBJ2-2, the V gene TRBV9; D gene unclear. Germline V CDR1 and CDR2: SGDLS, YYNGEE. CDR3 length: 15 residues. V gave up 2 bases and J gave up 2 bases, with 10 bases separating them. For the CDR3, the DNA is TGTGCCAGCAGCGTGAGTGACCTCAACACCGGGGAGCTGTTTTTT. Translated, it gives CASSVSDLNTGELFF.

This chain connects TRBV7-9 to TRBJ1-2; 12 bases match TRBD1. V trimming: 3 bases; J trimming: 7 bases; junction bases outside the gene matches: 9. This CDR3 spans 16 amino acids. The germline gives CDR1 SEHNR, CDR2 FQNEAQ (reference sequence). This CDR3 is CASSFRDRGLGGGYTF. As DNA, the CDR3 is TGTGCCAGCAGCTTCCGGGACAGGGGGCTTGGAGGTGGCTACACCTTC. Full variable domain (remainder filled in from reference TRBV7-9 and TRBJ1-2): DTGVSQNPRHKITKRGQNVTFRCDPISEHNRLYWYRQTLGQGPEFLTYFQNEAQLEKSRLLSDRFSAERPKGSFSTLEIQRTEQGDSAMYLCASSFRDRGLGGGYTFGSGTRLTVV.

CDR3 DNA: TGTGCCAGCAGCCTCGCGACCGTTGGAAACACCATATATTTT. As protein: CASSLATVGNTIYF. The chain combines TRBV14 with TRBJ1-3; D is undetermined. V lost 4 bases and J 3 bases, leaving 10 bases between the germline ends. This CDR3 comprises 14 residues. Germline assignment: CDR1 SGHDN and CDR2 FVKESK.